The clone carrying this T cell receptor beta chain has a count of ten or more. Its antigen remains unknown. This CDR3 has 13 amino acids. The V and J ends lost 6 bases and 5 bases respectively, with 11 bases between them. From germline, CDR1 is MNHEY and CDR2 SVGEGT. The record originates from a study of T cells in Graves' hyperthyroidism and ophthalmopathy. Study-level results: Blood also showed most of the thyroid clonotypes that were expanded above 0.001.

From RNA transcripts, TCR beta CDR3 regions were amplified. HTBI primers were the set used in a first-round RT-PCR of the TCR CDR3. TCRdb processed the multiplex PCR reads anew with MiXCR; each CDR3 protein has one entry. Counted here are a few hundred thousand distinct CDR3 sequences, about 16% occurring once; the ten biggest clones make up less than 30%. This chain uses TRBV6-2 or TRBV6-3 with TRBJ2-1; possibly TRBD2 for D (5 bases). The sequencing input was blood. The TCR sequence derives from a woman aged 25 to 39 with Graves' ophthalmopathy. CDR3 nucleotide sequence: TGTGCCAGCAGACCCGGAGGTAACAATGAGCAGTTCTTC. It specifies CASRPGGNNEQFF.